This T cell receptor (beta chain) was captured by sequencing in a study of blood T cell repertoires in COVID-19. TCRdb's copy holds only in-frame clones and misses some; the assay was immunoSEQ multiplex PCR. This table has 100,000 to 150,000 clones, 70% to 90% appearing once. The CDR3 has 17 amino acids. The junction had 15 bases not matched to a gene; V was cut back by 3 bases and J by 8 bases. Germline lookup yields CDR1 MNHNS and CDR2 SASEGT. Material for sequencing was peripheral blood. This clonotype was sampled from a woman aged 80 or over with acute or convalescent COVID-19. V gene TRBV6-1 combines with J gene TRBJ2-1, with TRBD1 matching 8 bases. The chain's CDR3 is CASSDQGARPAHDEQFF. The CDR3 DNA sequence: TGTGCCAGCAGTGACCAGGGGGCGCGGCCTGCCCACGATGAGCAGTTCTTC.